These T cell receptor beta chains were read from a single sample in a study of cytomegalovirus exposure and HLA in healthy donors. Assay used: immunoSEQ multiplex PCR; TCRdb lists only in-frame clones, some missing. Of roughly 100,000 clones listed, over 55% are singletons. Sequencing was performed on PBMCs. The origin of the receptors is a female donor in good health and CMV-seronegative. Both conserved end residues are part of each CDR3. Fields, in order: D gene, J gene, V gene, clone size, CDR3 DNA, CDR3 protein. A D gene is named only where the DNA matches it firmly. Not every row has a clone size; where given, it reads once, few, many or a size class.

D: TRBD1; J: TRBJ1-5; V: TRBV2; size: once; DNA: TGTGCCAGCAGTGACGACAGGGCCGGCAATCAGCCCCAGCATTTT; CDR3: CASSDDRAGNQPQHF
D: -; J: TRBJ2-7; V: TRBV21-1; size: -; DNA: TGTGCCAGCAGCAAAGATGGGACAGGGGCCCTCTTTCGCTCCTACGAGCAGTACTTC; CDR3: CASSKDGTGALFRSYEQYF
D: TRBD2; J: TRBJ2-5; V: TRBV6-1; size: -; DNA: TGTGCCATGGGGGCGGGACTAGCGGGGGAGACCCAGTACTTC; CDR3: CAMGAGLAGETQYF
D: -; J: TRBJ2-1; V: TRBV4-3; size: -; DNA: TGCGCCAGCAGCCAAGATTCCCACAGGGCGAATGAGCAGTTCTTC; CDR3: CASSQDSHRANEQFF
D: -; J: TRBJ2-7; V: TRBV5-5; size: few; DNA: TGTGCCAGCAGCTTGGAACCGCCGAGCTCCTACGAGCAGTACTTC; CDR3: CASSLEPPSSYEQYF
D: -; J: TRBJ2-6; V: TRBV18; size: -; DNA: TGTGCCAGCTCACCCAGTACTGGGGCCAACGTCCTGACTTTC; CDR3: CASSPSTGANVLTF
D: TRBD2; J: TRBJ2-1; V: TRBV11-3; size: -; DNA: TGTGCCAGCAGCTTAGAGACTAGCGGCTACAATGAGCAGTTCTTC; CDR3: CASSLETSGYNEQFF
D: TRBD1; J: TRBJ2-1; V: TRBV5-1; size: -; DNA: TGCGCCAGCAGCTCTCGGACAGGGCAAAGCTCCTACAATGAGCAGTTCTTC; CDR3: CASSSRTGQSSYNEQFF
D: -; J: TRBJ1-1; V: TRBV6-1; size: few; DNA: TGTGCCAGCTCCCAAGAGCGGAGTGAAGCTTTCTTT; CDR3: CASSQERSEAFF
D: TRBD2; J: TRBJ2-7; V: TRBV13; size: -; DNA: TGTGCCAGCAGCTTCAGCTCGGGGGGGAGCGAGCAGTACTTC; CDR3: CASSFSSGGSEQYF
D: -; J: TRBJ1-3; V: TRBV30; size: -; DNA: TGTGCCTGGGGGGAGTTTGGAAACACCATATATTTT; CDR3: CAWGEFGNTIYF
D: -; J: TRBJ1-5; V: TRBV30; size: few; DNA: TGTGCCTGGAGTGGCGGGGGGGGTCCAGGTAAGCCCCAGCATTTT; CDR3: CAWSGGGGPGKPQHF
D: -; J: TRBJ2-3; V: TRBV11-2; size: -; DNA: TGTGCCAGCAGCTTAGATCTTTCTTCAGATACGCAGTATTTT; CDR3: CASSLDLSSDTQYF
D: TRBD1; J: TRBJ2-7; V: TRBV7-9; size: -; DNA: TGTGCCAGCTCCTCGGGACAGACCGTCTTCGGTGAGCAGTACTTC; CDR3: CASSSGQTVFGEQYF
D: TRBD2; J: TRBJ2-7; V: TRBV7-2; size: -; DNA: TGTGCCAGCAGCACAGGGCGGGAGGCAACCTACGAGCAGTACTTC; CDR3: CASSTGREATYEQYF
D: TRBD2; J: TRBJ2-1; V: TRBV30; size: -; DNA: TGTGCCTGGACGGGACTAGCGGGAACTCTGGGCTACAATGAGCAGTTCTTC; CDR3: CAWTGLAGTLGYNEQFF
D: TRBD2; J: TRBJ2-1; V: TRBV19; size: -; DNA: TGTGCCAGTCGCCCGGGACTAGCGGGAAATGAGCAGTTCTTC; CDR3: CASRPGLAGNEQFF
D: -; J: TRBJ2-7; V: TRBV5-1; size: -; DNA: TGCGCCAGCAGCTTGGACGGACAGTTACCCTACGAGCAGTACTTC; CDR3: CASSLDGQLPYEQYF
D: -; J: TRBJ2-2; V: TRBV27; size: -; DNA: TGTGCCAGCAGACTCCAGGGTACCGGGGAGCTGTTTTTT; CDR3: CASRLQGTGELFF
D: TRBD1; J: TRBJ2-7; V: TRBV11-3; size: -; DNA: TGTGCCAGCAGCCCAGGACAGGGCGACGAGCAGTACTTC; CDR3: CASSPGQGDEQYF
D: -; J: TRBJ1-2; V: TRBV7-6; size: -; DNA: TGTGCCAGCAGCTTAGCGGCAGGGGAATACTATGGCTACACCTTC; CDR3: CASSLAAGEYYGYTF
D: TRBD2; J: TRBJ2-5; V: TRBV2; size: -; DNA: TGTGCCAGCAGTGATGATAGCGGGAGCGATAGGGAGACCCAGTACTTC; CDR3: CASSDDSGSDRETQYF
D: -; J: TRBJ1-1; V: TRBV7-3; size: -; DNA: TGTGCCAGCAGCTTAAGCTTGGACAGTCACCTCAACTTT; CDR3: CASSLSLDSHLNF
D: TRBD1; J: TRBJ1-2; V: TRBV5-6; size: -; DNA: TGTGCCAGCAGCTTTATCCCGGGACAGAATATACATGGCTACACCTTC; CDR3: CASSFIPGQNIHGYTF
D: TRBD2; J: TRBJ2-5; V: TRBV11-3; size: -; DNA: TGTGCCAGCAGCTGGACTAGCGGGAGGGCGGAGACCCAGTACTTC; CDR3: CASSWTSGRAETQYF
D: -; J: TRBJ1-3; V: TRBV23-1; size: -; DNA: TGCGCCAGCAGCCTGCACATAGGGGTGCGCTCTGGAAACACCATATATTTT; CDR3: CASSLHIGVRSGNTIYF
D: TRBD1; J: TRBJ1-2; V: TRBV2; size: -; DNA: TGTGCCAGCAGTGAATTGGGACAGGGTGGGAATGGCTACACCTTC; CDR3: CASSELGQGGNGYTF
D: -; J: TRBJ2-1; V: TRBV7-9; size: once; DNA: TGTGCCAGCAACCTACAGGGTTATGAGCAGTTCTTC; CDR3: CASNLQGYEQFF
D: -; J: TRBJ1-1; V: TRBV19; size: -; DNA: TGTGCCAGTAGTTGGCAGGCCAACACTGAAGCTTTCTTT; CDR3: CASSWQANTEAFF
D: -; J: TRBJ2-7; V: TRBV5-4; size: -; DNA: TGTGCCAGCAGCCCGTTCCCCGCGGGAAGGGCTGGCGAGCAGTACTTC; CDR3: CASSPFPAGRAGEQYF
D: TRBD1; J: TRBJ2-5; V: TRBV4-1; size: -; DNA: TGCGCCAGCAGCCCTGTGGGACAGGGGCAAGAGACCCAGTACTTC; CDR3: CASSPVGQGQETQYF
D: TRBD1; J: TRBJ2-7; V: TRBV5-1; size: -; DNA: TGCGCCAGCAGCTATCGGACAGGGCCCTACGAGCAGTACTTC; CDR3: CASSYRTGPYEQYF
D: TRBD2; J: TRBJ2-3; V: TRBV7-9; size: -; DNA: TGTGCCAGCAGCTTCGGGCTAGCGGTACTCACAGATACGCAGTATTTT; CDR3: CASSFGLAVLTDTQYF
D: -; J: TRBJ2-7; V: TRBV11-2; size: -; DNA: TGTGCCAGCAGCCCCCGGGCGATGCGGGGCTACGAGCAGTACTTC; CDR3: CASSPRAMRGYEQYF
D: TRBD2; J: TRBJ2-1; V: TRBV27; size: few; DNA: TGTGCCAGCAGTTTCGGACTAGCGGGAGTTGAGCAGTTCTTC; CDR3: CASSFGLAGVEQFF
D: TRBD1; J: TRBJ1-4; V: TRBV7-8; size: -; DNA: TGTGCCAGCAGCCCCCAGGGACAGCCCGTTGCAACTAATGAAAAACTGTTTTTT; CDR3: CASSPQGQPVATNEKLFF
D: TRBD1; J: TRBJ2-5; V: TRBV11-2; size: -; DNA: TGTGCCAGCAGCTCCCAGGGGGCGTTTGAAGAGACCCAGTACTTC; CDR3: CASSSQGAFEETQYF
D: -; J: TRBJ1-4; V: TRBV2; size: -; DNA: TGTGCCAGTTCTACTGAGGCAACTAATGAAAAACTGTTTTTT; CDR3: CASSTEATNEKLFF
D: -; J: TRBJ2-3; V: TRBV5-1; size: once; DNA: TGCGCCAGCAGCTTGGACTCCGGACAGTGGTTGGGAGATACGCAGTATTTT; CDR3: CASSLDSGQWLGDTQYF
D: -; J: TRBJ2-7; V: TRBV6-5; size: -; DNA: TGTGCCAGCAGTTCAAACGACAGGGAGGTCTCCTTCGAGCAGTACTTC; CDR3: CASSSNDREVSFEQYF
D: -; J: TRBJ2-2; V: TRBV6-1; size: -; DNA: TGTGCCAGCAGTCCCAGAAGGGGAAACACCGGGGAGCTGTTTTTT; CDR3: CASSPRRGNTGELFF
D: -; J: TRBJ1-1; V: TRBV10-2; size: -; DNA: TGCGCCAGCAGTGAGTCACGAGCGGTCGACACTGAAGCTTTCTTT; CDR3: CASSESRAVDTEAFF
D: TRBD1; J: TRBJ2-1; V: TRBV28; size: -; DNA: TGTGCCAGCAGTTCCGACAGGGCGAGCTCCTACAATGAGCAGTTCTTC; CDR3: CASSSDRASSYNEQFF
D: -; J: TRBJ2-1; V: TRBV13; size: few; DNA: TGTGCCAGCAGCTTATTGGGGCCGGACAATGAGCAGTTCTTC; CDR3: CASSLLGPDNEQFF